Below, 3 T cell receptor beta chains from the same sample are listed, as sequenced in a study of cytomegalovirus exposure and HLA in healthy donors. Amplification used 60 Vbeta primers and 13 Jbeta primers. TCRdb's table, derived via immunoSEQ multiplex PCR, lists solely in-frame clones and lacks some. The table includes about 200,000 clones, roughly 85% detected once. The specimen sequenced was PBMCs. The source of these receptors is a woman between 50 and 59 years old in good health and CMV-seronegative.

Details on this clone: The junction shows a germline mismatch at one end, possibly a read error. Other DNA sequences in the same sample also yield this CDR3. CDR3 loop: CASTLTGIADTQYF. CDR3 in DNA: TGCGCCAGCACCCTGACAGGGATCGCAGATACGCAGTATTTT. The J gene is TRBJ2-3, the V gene TRBV28; 7 bases map to TRBD1. The CDR3 runs to 14 residues. Germline values: CDR1 MDHEN, CDR2 SYDVKM.

The CDR3 reads CASSLFSGQVSGANVLTF. In DNA form, the CDR3 reads TGTGCCAGCAGCTTGTTTTCGGGACAGGTTTCTGGGGCCAACGTCCTGACTTTC. The gene calls are TRBV5-6 and TRBJ2-6, with 8 bases lining up with TRBD1. This CDR3 contains 18 residues. J was trimmed by 1 base and V by 1 base; bases with no gene match: 7. Germline CDR1 and CDR2: SGHDT and YYEEEE.

This clone was seen once. The chain joins TRBV7-9 to TRBJ1-1, with no clear D. Germline lookup yields CDR1 SEHNR and CDR2 FQNEAQ (reference sequence). The V end was cut by 1 base, the J end by 6 bases, with 9 bases between. The CDR3 sequence is 13 residues long. CDR3 amino acids: CASSLGADAEAFF. DNA for the CDR3: TGTGCCAGCAGCTTAGGAGCGGACGCTGAAGCTTTCTTT.